Ten or more counts support the clone carrying this TCR beta chain. This sample is part of a study of HIV-infected children after antiretroviral therapy interruption. Across the study: In continuous treatment, analyzed samples were from weeks 0, 48 and 150.

The treatment denotes: PENTA 11 planned treatment interruption arm or continuous ART arm. From thawed PBMCs, naive CD4+ CD45RA+ CD45RO- T cells were sorted. RNA-based 3' RACE libraries used unique molecular identifiers. Each CDR3 protein gets one entry after TCRdb re-called the 3' RACE reads with MiXCR. The sample includes about 89,000 distinct CDR3 sequences, 6% to 8.5% of them seen just once. V shed 1 base, J shed 1 base, and the junction held 2 bases outside the gene matches. The CDR3 length is 16 residues. The germline gives CDR1 SGHRS, CDR2 YFSETQ. The starting material was CD45RA+ CD4+ T cells from PBMCs, pooled from several time points, obtained from a donor given antiretroviral therapy, either interrupted or continuous. Subset of the sample: naive CD4+ CD45RA+ CD45RO- T cells. The receptor was derived from a pool of human donors with HIV. This chain joins TRBV5-1 and TRBJ2-2; 9 positions agree with TRBD2. The CDR3 protein is CASSLLTSGNTGELFF. The CDR3 DNA is TGCGCCAGCAGCTTGCTGACTAGCGGGAACACCGGGGAGCTGTTTTTT.